This record concerns one T cell receptor beta chain sequence. Antigen unknown. The data derive from a study of T cell responses to AZD1222 COVID-19 vaccine. The germline CDR1 and CDR2 sequences are LGHNA and YNFKEQ. The CDR3 covers 16 residues. V was clipped by 0 bases and J by 1 base; unmatched bases: 4. Study results and caveats: Variant regions that are unmutated are reportedly the target of nearly half of spike-specific TCRs.

Clones were read by immunoSEQ multiplex PCR, and TCRdb kept only the in-frame ones, dropping some. Here the sample spans more than 70,000 clones, around 90% being singletons. This clonotype was obtained from an adult in good health. The material sequenced was peripheral blood, taken on day 0 of AZD1222 vaccination. The chain links TRBV4-2 to TRBJ2-7; the match to TRBD1 covers 9 bases. The CDR3 loop reads CASSQEGTGRSYEQYF. The CDR3, as DNA: TGTGCCAGCAGCCAAGAAGGGACAGGGCGTTCCTACGAGCAGTACTTC.